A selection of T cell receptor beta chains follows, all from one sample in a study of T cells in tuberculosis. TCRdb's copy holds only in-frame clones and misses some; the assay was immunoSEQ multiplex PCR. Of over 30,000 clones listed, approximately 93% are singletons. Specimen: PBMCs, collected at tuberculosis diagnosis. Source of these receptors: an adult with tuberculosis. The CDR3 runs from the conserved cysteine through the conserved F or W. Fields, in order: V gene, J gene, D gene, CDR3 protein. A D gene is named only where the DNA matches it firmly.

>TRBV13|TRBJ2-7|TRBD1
CASSLGPGTDHEQYF
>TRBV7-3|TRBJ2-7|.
CASSSLARQESNYEQYF
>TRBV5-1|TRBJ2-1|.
CASSSKAIGNEQFF
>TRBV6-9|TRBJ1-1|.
CASSQALTLYTEAFF
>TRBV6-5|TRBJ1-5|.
CASSSAGGPNQPQHF
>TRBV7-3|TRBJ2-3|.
CASSRLGQREADTQYF
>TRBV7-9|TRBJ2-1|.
CASSPRNWGNQNNEQFF
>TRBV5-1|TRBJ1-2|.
CASSPDSFSYGYTF
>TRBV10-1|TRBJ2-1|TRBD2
CASSGGTSGYNEQFF
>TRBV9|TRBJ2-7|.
CASSVEGFGEQYF
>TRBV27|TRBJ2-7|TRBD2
CASSLSPSGGRVVSYEQYF
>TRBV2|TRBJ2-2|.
CASSLGLSAGELFF
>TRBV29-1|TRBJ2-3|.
CSGERGTDTQYF
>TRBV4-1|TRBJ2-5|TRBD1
CASSQGPGQGFETQYF
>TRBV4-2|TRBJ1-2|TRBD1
CASGFVQGYYGYTF